This TCR beta chain was captured by sequencing in a study of cytomegalovirus exposure and HLA in healthy donors. Per germline, CDR1 MNHEY and CDR2 SMNVEV (reference sequence). The CDR3 extends over 21 amino acids. V lost 5 bases, J lost 1 base, and 21 bases stayed unmatched. With respect to this clone: Antigen unknown.

Points from the study as a whole: The majority of CMV-associated TCR beta chains were reported as apparently HLA-restricted in a later analysis. Per a later analysis, 16,951 TCR beta sequences showed association with HLA alleles at 0.05 false discovery rate. Later on, a genetic analysis was performed. It linked a missense variant in DCLRE1C with V- and J-gene trimming of TCR beta.

PCR involved 60 Vbeta and 13 Jbeta primers. Data came from immunoSEQ multiplex PCR; TCRdb stores just in-frame clones and leaves some out. The data show some 100,000 clones, approximately 68% seen once. The TCR sequence derives from a woman aged 18-29 years in good health and CMV-seropositive. The sequenced sample was PBMCs. The chain combines TRBV27 with TRBJ1-5; 9 positions agree with TRBD1. As DNA, the CDR3 is TGTGCCAGCAGTCCACAGCCTCCTCTAGGGACAGGGACGTTGAGCAATCAGCCCCAGCATTTT. It encodes CASSPQPPLGTGTLSNQPQHF.